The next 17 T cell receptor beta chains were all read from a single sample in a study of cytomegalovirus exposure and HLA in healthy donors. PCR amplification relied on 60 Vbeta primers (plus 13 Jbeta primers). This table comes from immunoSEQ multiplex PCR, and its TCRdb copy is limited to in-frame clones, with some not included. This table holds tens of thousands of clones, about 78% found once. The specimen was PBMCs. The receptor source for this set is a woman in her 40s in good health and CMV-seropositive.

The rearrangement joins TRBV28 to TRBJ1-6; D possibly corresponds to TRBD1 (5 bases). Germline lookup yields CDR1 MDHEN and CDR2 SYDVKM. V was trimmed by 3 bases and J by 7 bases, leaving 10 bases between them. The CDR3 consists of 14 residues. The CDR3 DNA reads TGTGCCAGCAGTTTGGGACTCATAAATTCACCCCTCCACTTT. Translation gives CASSLGLINSPLHF.

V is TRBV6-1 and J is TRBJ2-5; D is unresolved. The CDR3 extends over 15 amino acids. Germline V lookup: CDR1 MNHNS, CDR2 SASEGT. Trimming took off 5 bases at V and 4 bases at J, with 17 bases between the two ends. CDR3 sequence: CASSLRASFRETQYF. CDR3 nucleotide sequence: TGTGCCAGCAGTCTGCGAGCTAGTTTTCGAGAGACCCAGTACTTC.

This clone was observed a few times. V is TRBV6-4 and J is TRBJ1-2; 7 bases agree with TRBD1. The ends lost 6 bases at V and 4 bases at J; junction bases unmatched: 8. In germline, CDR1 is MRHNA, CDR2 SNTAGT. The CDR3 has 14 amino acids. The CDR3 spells CASSAETGSYGYTF. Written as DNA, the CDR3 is TGTGCCAGCAGCGCTGAGACAGGGTCCTATGGCTACACCTTC.

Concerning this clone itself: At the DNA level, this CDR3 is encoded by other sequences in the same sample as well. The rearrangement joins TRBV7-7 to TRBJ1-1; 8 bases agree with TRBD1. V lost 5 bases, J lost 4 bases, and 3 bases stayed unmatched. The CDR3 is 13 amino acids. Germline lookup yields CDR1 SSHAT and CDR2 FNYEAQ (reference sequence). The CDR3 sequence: CASSPDRVTEAFF. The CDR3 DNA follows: TGTGCCAGCAGCCCGGACAGGGTCACTGAAGCTTTCTTT.

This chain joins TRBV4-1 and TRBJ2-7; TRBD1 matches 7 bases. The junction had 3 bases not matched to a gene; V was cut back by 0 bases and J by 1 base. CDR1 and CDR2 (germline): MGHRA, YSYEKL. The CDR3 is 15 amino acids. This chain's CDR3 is CASSQEDRRSYEQYF. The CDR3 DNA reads TGCGCCAGCAGCCAAGAGGACAGGCGATCCTACGAGCAGTACTTC.

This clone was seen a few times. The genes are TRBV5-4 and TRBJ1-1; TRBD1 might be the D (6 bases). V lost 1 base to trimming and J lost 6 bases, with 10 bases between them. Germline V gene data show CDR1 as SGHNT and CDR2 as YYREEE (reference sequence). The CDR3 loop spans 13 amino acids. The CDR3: CASSLTGSAEAFF. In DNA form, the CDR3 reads TGTGCCAGCAGCTTGACAGGGTCGGCTGAAGCTTTCTTT.

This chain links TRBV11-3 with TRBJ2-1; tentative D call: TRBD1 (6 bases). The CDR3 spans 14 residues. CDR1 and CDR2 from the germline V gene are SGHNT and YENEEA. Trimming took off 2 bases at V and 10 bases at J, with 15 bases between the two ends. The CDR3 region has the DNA TGTGCCAGCAGCTTAACAGGGCAGGGGAACGAGCAGTTCTTC. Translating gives CASSLTGQGNEQFF.

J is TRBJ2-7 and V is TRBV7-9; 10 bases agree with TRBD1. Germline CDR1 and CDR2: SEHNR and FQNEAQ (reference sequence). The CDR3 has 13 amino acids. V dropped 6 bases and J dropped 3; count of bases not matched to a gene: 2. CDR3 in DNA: TGTGCCAGCAGGACAGGGGGCGGCTACGAGCAGTACTTC. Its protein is CASRTGGGYEQYF.

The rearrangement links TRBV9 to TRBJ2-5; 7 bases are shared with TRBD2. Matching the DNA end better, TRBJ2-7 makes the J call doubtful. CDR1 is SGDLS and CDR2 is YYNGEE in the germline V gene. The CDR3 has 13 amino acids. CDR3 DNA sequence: TGTGCCAGCAGCATCAGGGAGGGCTACGAGCAGTACTTC. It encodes CASSIREGYEQYF.

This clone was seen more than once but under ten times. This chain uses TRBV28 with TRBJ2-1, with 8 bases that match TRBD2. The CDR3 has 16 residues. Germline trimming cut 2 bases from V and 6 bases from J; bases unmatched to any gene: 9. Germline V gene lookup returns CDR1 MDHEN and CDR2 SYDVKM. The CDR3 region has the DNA TGTGCCAGCAGTTTACAATTCAGCGGGGGTGCCAATGAGCAGTTCTTC. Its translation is CASSLQFSGGANEQFF.

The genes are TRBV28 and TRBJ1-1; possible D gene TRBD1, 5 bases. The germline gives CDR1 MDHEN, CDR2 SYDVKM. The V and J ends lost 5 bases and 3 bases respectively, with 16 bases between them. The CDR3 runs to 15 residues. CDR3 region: CASSPRRGGDTEAFF. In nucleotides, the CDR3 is TGTGCCAGCAGTCCCCGGCGGGGGGGGGACACTGAAGCTTTCTTT.

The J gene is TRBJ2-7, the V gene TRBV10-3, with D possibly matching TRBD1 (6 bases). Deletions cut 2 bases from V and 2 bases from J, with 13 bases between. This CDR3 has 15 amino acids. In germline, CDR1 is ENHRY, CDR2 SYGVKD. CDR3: CAISENSGQPYEQYF. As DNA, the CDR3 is TGTGCCATCAGTGAGAATTCGGGACAACCCTACGAGCAGTACTTC.

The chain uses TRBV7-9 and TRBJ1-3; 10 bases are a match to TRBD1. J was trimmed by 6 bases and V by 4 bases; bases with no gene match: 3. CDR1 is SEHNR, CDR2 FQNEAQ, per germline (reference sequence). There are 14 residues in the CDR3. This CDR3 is CASSSRQGANTIYF. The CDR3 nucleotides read TGTGCCAGCAGCTCTCGACAGGGGGCAAACACCATATATTTT.

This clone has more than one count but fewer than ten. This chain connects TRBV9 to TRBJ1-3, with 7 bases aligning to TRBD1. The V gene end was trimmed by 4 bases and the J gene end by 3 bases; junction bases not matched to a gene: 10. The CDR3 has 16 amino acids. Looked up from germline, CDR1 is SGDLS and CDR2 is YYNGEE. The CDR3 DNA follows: TGTGCCAGCAGCTTTAGGGACAGCTCCTTTGGAAACACCATATATTTT. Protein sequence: CASSFRDSSFGNTIYF.

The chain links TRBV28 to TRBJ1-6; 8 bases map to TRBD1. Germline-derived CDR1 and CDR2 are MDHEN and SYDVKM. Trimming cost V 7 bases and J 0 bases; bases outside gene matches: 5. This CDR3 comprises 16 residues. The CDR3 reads CASTTGTGSYNSPLHF. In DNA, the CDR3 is TGTGCCAGCACAACCGGGACAGGCTCCTATAATTCACCCCTCCACTTT. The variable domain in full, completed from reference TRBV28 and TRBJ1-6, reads DVKVTQSSRYLVKRTGEKVFLECVQDMDHENMFWYRQDPGLGLRLIYFSYDVKMKEKGDIPEGYSVSREKKERFSLILESASTNQTSMYLCASTTGTGSYNSPLHFGNGTRLTVT.

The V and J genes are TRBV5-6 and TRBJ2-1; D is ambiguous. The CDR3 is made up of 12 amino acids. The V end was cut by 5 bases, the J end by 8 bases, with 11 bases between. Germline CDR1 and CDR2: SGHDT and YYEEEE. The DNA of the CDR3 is TGTGCCAGCAGTTTGATCCCGGATGAGCAGTTCTTC. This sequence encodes CASSLIPDEQFF.

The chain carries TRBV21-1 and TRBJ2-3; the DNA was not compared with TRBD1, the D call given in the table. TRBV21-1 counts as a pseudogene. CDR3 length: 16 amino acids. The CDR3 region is CASSIPRGHDTDTQYF. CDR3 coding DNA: TGTGCCAGCAGCATTCCCAGGGGGCACGACACAGATACGCAGTATTTT.